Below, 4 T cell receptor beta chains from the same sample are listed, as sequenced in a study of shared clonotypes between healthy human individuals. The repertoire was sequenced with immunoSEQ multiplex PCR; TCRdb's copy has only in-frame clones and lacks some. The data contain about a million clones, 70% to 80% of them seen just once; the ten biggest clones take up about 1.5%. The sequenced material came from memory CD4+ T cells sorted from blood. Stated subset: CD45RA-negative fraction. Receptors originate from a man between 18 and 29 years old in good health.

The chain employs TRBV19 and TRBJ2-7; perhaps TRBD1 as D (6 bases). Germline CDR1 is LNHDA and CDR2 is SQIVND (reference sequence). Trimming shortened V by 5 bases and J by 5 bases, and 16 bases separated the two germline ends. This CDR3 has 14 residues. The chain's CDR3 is CASSHRTDMNEQYF. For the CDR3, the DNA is TGTGCCAGTAGTCACAGGACAGATATGAACGAGCAGTACTTC.

The CDR3 here is CASSPRGQGRDEQYF. CDR3 DNA sequence: TGTGCCAGCAGTCCCAGGGGGCAGGGGAGGGACGAGCAGTACTTC. The chain uses TRBV27 and TRBJ2-7, with a tentative D call TRBD1 (8 bases). Trimming pared 5 bases from V and 5 bases from J, leaving 19 bases between. CDR3 length: 15 residues. Germline V gene data show CDR1 as MNHEY and CDR2 as SMNVEV (reference sequence).

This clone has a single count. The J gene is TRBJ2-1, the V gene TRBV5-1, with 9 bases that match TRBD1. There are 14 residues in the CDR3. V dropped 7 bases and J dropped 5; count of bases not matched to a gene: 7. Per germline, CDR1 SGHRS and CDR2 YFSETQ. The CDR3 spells CASGEQGANNEQFF. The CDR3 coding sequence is TGCGCCAGCGGAGAACAGGGGGCCAACAATGAGCAGTTCTTC.

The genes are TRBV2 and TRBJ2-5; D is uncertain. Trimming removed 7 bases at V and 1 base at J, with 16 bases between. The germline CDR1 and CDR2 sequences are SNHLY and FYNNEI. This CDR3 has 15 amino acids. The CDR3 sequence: CASTGEWSGQETQYF. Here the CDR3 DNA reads TGTGCCAGCACCGGAGAGTGGTCGGGCCAAGAGACCCAGTACTTC.